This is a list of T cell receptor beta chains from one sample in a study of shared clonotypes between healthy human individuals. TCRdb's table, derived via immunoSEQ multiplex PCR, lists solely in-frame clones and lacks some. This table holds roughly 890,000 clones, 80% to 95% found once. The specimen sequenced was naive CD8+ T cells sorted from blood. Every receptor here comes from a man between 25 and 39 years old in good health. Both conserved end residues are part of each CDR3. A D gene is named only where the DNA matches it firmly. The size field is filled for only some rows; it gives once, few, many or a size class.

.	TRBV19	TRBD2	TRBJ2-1	CASSIDRSGGYNEQFF	TGTGCCAGTAGTATCGATAGGTCCGGGGGGTACAATGAGCAGTTCTTC
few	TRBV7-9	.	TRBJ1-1	CASSQGWGMNTEAFF	TGTGCCAGCAGCCAAGGGTGGGGAATGAACACTGAAGCTTTCTTT
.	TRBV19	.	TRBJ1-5	CASSIFSEAYNQPQHF	TGTGCCAGTAGTATCTTTTCGGAGGCTTACAATCAGCCCCAGCATTTT
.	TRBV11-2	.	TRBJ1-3	CASSDTLPGSSGNTIYF	TGTGCCAGCAGCGATACCCTCCCAGGATCCTCTGGAAACACCATATATTTT
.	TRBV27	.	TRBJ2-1	CASSLSPGSSYNEQFF	TGTGCCAGCAGTTTATCACCGGGGAGCTCCTACAATGAGCAGTTCTTC
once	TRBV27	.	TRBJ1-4	CASSLSTPRAMGEKLFF	TGTGCCAGCAGTTTATCCACGCCCAGGGCAATGGGGGAAAAACTGTTTTTT
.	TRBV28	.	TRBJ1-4	CASSLRLSNEKLFF	TGTGCCAGCAGTTTAAGACTATCTAATGAAAAACTGTTTTTT
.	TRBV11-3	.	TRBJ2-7	CASSPGTGRRNYEQYF	TGTGCCAGCAGCCCAGGCACCGGACGCAGAAACTACGAGCAGTACTTC
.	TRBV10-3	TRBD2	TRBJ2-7	CAISDPSGTSHPTPYEQYF	TGTGCCATCAGTGATCCCTCCGGGACTAGTCATCCTACGCCCTACGAGCAGTACTTC
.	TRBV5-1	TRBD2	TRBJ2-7	CASSLGASGLYEQYF	TGCGCCAGCAGCTTGGGGGCTAGCGGCCTCTACGAGCAGTACTTC
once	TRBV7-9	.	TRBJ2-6	CASSLTVSGANVLTF	TGTGCCAGCAGCTTGACAGTCTCTGGGGCCAACGTCCTGACTTTC
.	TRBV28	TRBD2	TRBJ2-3	CASSSSTSGTDTQYF	TGTGCCAGCAGCTCCAGTACTAGCGGCACAGATACGCAGTATTTT
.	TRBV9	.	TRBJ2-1	CASSVGDSTYNEQFF	TGTGCCAGCAGCGTAGGGGACTCTACCTACAATGAGCAGTTCTTC
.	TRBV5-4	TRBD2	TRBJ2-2	CASSLVVVAGTGELFF	TGTGCCAGCAGCTTGGTGGTGGTAGCGGGAACCGGGGAGCTGTTTTTT
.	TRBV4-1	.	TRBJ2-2	CASSHPLGTGELFF	TGCGCCAGCAGCCACCCTTTAGGCACCGGGGAGCTGTTTTTT
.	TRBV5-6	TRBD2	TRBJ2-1	CASSLGRSEREFSYNEQFF	TGTGCCAGCAGCTTGGGTAGGTCAGAGCGGGAGTTTTCCTACAATGAGCAGTTCTTC
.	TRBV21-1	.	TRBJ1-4	CASSKGGGATNEKLFF	TGTGCCAGCAGCAAAGGGGGAGGGGCAACTAATGAAAAACTGTTTTTT
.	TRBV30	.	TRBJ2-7	CAWSVGQGPYEQYF	TGTGCCTGGAGTGTGGGGCAGGGGCCCTACGAGCAGTACTTC
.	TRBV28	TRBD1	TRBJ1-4	CASIHGTDSNEKLFF	TGTGCCAGCATTCACGGGACAGACTCTAATGAAAAACTGTTTTTT
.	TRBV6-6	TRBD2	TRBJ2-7	CASSYARTRGYYEQYF	TGTGCCAGCAGTTACGCAAGGACTAGGGGCTACTACGAGCAGTACTTC
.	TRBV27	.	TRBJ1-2	CASSLPGGNYGYTF	TGTGCCAGCAGTTTGCCAGGCGGCAACTATGGCTACACCTTC
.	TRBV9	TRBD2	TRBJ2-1	CASSVEGLAVDPSYNEQFF	TGTGCCAGCAGCGTAGAGGGACTAGCGGTAGACCCTTCCTACAATGAGCAGTTCTTC
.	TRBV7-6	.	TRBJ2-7	CASSPRGAPYYEQYF	TGTGCCAGCAGCCCCCGGGGAGCTCCCTACTACGAGCAGTACTTC
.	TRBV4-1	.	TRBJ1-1	CASSQGDWTEAFF	TGCGCCAGCAGCCAAGGGGATTGGACTGAAGCTTTCTTT
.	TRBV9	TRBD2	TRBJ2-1	CASSIRLTGGHNEQFF	TGTGCCAGCAGCATCCGACTAACGGGAGGCCACAATGAGCAGTTCTTC
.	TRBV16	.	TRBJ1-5	CASSQMGLPNQPQHF	TGTGCCAGCAGCCAAATGGGGCTCCCGAATCAGCCCCAGCATTTT
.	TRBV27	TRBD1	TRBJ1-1	CASSPRTGRLRTEAFF	TGTGCCAGCAGTCCCCGGACAGGGCGACTGAGGACTGAAGCTTTCTTT
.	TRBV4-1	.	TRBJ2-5	CASSQFAPGGKETQYF	TGCGCCAGCAGCCAATTTGCTCCTGGGGGGAAAGAGACCCAGTACTTC
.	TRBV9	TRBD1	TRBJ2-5	CASSPRQGRNQETQYF	TGTGCCAGCAGCCCCCGACAGGGTCGGAATCAAGAGACCCAGTACTTC
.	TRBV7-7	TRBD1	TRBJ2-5	CASSLGSDRVQETQYF	TGTGCTAGCAGCTTAGGGTCGGACAGGGTCCAAGAGACCCAGTACTTC
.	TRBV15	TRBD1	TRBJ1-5	CATSTDRGINQPQHF	TGTGCCACCAGCACTGACAGGGGGATCAATCAGCCCCAGCATTTT
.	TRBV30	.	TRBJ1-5	CAWSVQGGNQPQHF	TGTGCCTGGAGTGTACAAGGGGGCAATCAGCCCCAGCATTTT
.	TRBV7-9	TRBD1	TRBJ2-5	CASSLIDRGMETQYF	TGTGCCAGCAGCTTGATAGACAGGGGGATGGAGACCCAGTACTTC
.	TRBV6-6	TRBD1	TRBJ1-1	CASSWTGGTEAFF	TGTGCCAGCAGCTGGACAGGGGGCACTGAAGCTTTCTTT
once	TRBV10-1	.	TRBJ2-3	CASRDFTDTQYF	TGCGCCAGCCGGGATTTCACAGATACGCAGTATTTT
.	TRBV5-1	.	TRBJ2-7	CASSLAVIRQPDYEQYF	TGCGCCAGCAGCTTGGCCGTAATAAGACAGCCCGACTACGAGCAGTACTTC
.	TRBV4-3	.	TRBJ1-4	CASSQAGGGRWGNEKLFF	TGCGCCAGCAGCCAAGCGGGGGGCGGCCGGTGGGGTAATGAAAAACTGTTTTTT
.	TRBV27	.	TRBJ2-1	CASSLGGPYNEQFF	TGTGCCAGCAGTTTAGGAGGGCCTTACAATGAGCAGTTCTTC
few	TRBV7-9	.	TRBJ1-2	CASSLALNYGYTF	TGTGCCAGCAGCTTAGCGCTTAACTATGGCTACACCTTC
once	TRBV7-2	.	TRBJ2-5	CASSLAVRGGPETQYF	TGTGCCAGCAGCTTAGCGGTCCGAGGGGGGCCGGAGACCCAGTACTTC
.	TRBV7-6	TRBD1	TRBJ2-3	CASSSFTGDTDTQYF	TGTGCCAGCAGCTCCTTCACAGGGGACACAGATACGCAGTATTTT
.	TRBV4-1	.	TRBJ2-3	CASSQDHSGLEYFTDTQYF	TGCGCCAGCAGCCAAGACCATAGCGGACTGGAGTATTTCACAGATACGCAGTATTTT
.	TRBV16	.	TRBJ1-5	CASRDSSVSNQPQHF	TGTGCCAGCAGGGACAGTTCAGTTAGCAATCAGCCCCAGCATTTT
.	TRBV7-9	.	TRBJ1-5	CASSSTTGLQPQHF	TGTGCCAGCAGCTCCACTACAGGGTTGCAGCCCCAGCATTTT
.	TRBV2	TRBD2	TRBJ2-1	CASSEDSTRGLAGGHEQFF	TGTGCCAGCAGTGAAGATAGCACCCGCGGACTAGCGGGAGGCCATGAGCAGTTCTTC
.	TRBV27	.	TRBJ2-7	CASSFRTDYEQYF	TGTGCCAGCAGTTTCCGGACAGACTACGAGCAGTACTTC